This section outlines one T cell receptor beta chain sequence together with its context. This record comes from a study of blood T cell repertoires in COVID-19. Generated by immunoSEQ multiplex PCR, the TCRdb table keeps only in-frame clones and is missing some. The table has about 120,000 clones, roughly four fifths seen once; the top ten hold over 7%. CDR1 and CDR2 from the germline V gene are SGHVS and FNYEAQ. V lost 5 bases and J 7 bases, leaving 20 bases between the germline ends. This CDR3 spans 15 amino acids. This sequence originates from a human donor in a cohort sampled during active COVID-19. Material: peripheral blood. This chain connects TRBV7-6 to TRBJ1-2, with D perhaps matching TRBD1 (5 bases). The CDR3 region has the DNA TGTGCCAGCAGCCTCACCCACAGGTCCGCTGGTGGCTACACCTTC. Translating it yields CASSLTHRSAGGYTF.